These 9 T cell receptor beta chains originate from one sample sequenced in a study of Graves' ophthalmopathy and Graves' hyperthyroidism. RNA transcripts provided the template for amplifying TCR beta CDR3 regions. After a first-round RT-PCR with HTBI primers, a second-round multiplex PCR was run. TCRdb analysed the multiplex PCR reads with MiXCR anew, one entry per CDR3 protein. The table lists almost 400,000 distinct CDR3 sequences, 18% of them singletons. Material: peripheral blood. The origin of the receptors is a woman under 30 with Graves' ophthalmopathy.

This clonotype was recorded at least ten times. The chain couples TRBV6-4 to TRBJ1-2, with 10 bases that match TRBD1. From germline, CDR1 is MRHNA and CDR2 SNTAGT. CDR3 length: 18 amino acids. The junction had 16 bases not matched to a gene; V was cut back by 5 bases and J by 4 bases. The CDR3 sequence: CASSPNGATGGEGYGYTF. CDR3 in DNA: TGTGCCAGCAGTCCCAATGGGGCGACAGGGGGCGAAGGCTATGGCTACACCTTC.

This clonotype was recorded at least ten times. The genes are TRBV7-2 and TRBJ1-5; D unclear. Germline CDR1 is SGHTA and CDR2 is FQGNSA. This CDR3 contains 13 residues. V was pared by 3 bases and J by 6 bases, with 9 bases between. CDR3 sequence reads: CASSLRGLQPQHF. The CDR3 DNA reads TGTGCCAGCAGCTTGCGGGGTCTTCAGCCCCAGCATTTT.

This clonotype appeared many times. The V call is TRBV12-3 or TRBV12-4, the J call TRBJ1-1, with D unresolved. The CDR3 is 14 residues long. Trimming left V 5 bases short and J 0 bases short, with 10 bases between. CDR3 region: CASSSQTLNTEAFF. The CDR3 DNA follows: TGTGCCAGCAGTAGCCAGACCTTGAACACTGAAGCTTTCTTT.

In this sample, this clonotype turned up many times. J is TRBJ1-1 and V is TRBV29-1; possible D gene TRBD1, 6 bases. The CDR3 has 13 amino acids. Germline lookup yields CDR1 SQVTM and CDR2 ANQGSEA. V was pared by 6 bases and J by 1 base, with 12 bases between. The CDR3 loop reads CSVDRGANTEAFF. The CDR3 region has the DNA TGCAGCGTGGATAGGGGGGCGAACACTGAAGCTTTCTTT.

The chain joins TRBV7-3 to TRBJ1-1, with TRBD1 matching over 8 bases. CDR1 is SGHTA and CDR2 is FQGTGA in the germline V gene. Trimming took 2 bases from V and 0 from J; bases not matched to a gene: 14. This CDR3 contains 19 residues. The CDR3 is CASSLPLTGAVGMNTEAFF. In DNA form, the CDR3 reads TGTGCCAGCAGCTTACCCTTGACAGGGGCTGTCGGAATGAACACTGAAGCTTTCTTT.

The V gene is TRBV2, the J gene TRBJ2-2; 7 nucleotides align to TRBD1. The CDR3 is 14 residues long. V shed 6 bases and J 5 bases; nucleotides not matched to a gene: 6. Germline V gene data show CDR1 as SNHLY and CDR2 as FYNNEI. CDR3: CASRAATGTGELFF. The CDR3 region has the DNA TGTGCCAGCAGGGCCGCGACAGGGACCGGGGAGCTGTTTTTT.

This clonotype was detected ten times or more. V gene TRBV7-3 combines with J gene TRBJ1-1; D unresolved. The CDR3 spans 14 residues. V lost 2 bases to trimming and J lost 0 bases, with 7 bases between them. Germline V CDR1 and CDR2: SGHTA, FQGTGA. CDR3 sequence: CASSLLGMNTEAFF. The CDR3, as DNA: TGTGCCAGCAGCTTATTAGGGATGAACACTGAAGCTTTCTTT.

This clonotype was observed at least ten times. V gene TRBV11-2 combines with J gene TRBJ2-2, with unresolved D. Per germline, CDR1 SGHAT and CDR2 FQNNGV. V lost 1 base, J lost 4 bases, and 10 bases lay in between. The CDR3 runs to 15 residues. The CDR3 reads CASSLGLEPTGELFF. CDR3 sequence (DNA): TGTGCCAGCAGCTTAGGTCTAGAACCCACCGGGGAGCTGTTTTTT.

In its sample, this clonotype was seen many times. One end of the junction is discordant with germline, which a read error may explain. The CDR3 spells CASNPDRALNTGAFF. The CDR3 region has the DNA TGTGCCAGCAATCCAGACAGAGCCTTGAACACTGGAGCTTTCTTT. This chain joins TRBV6-1 and TRBJ1-1; D might be TRBD1 (5 bases). The CDR3 has 15 amino acids. Germline CDR1 is MNHNS and CDR2 is SASEGT.